This record looks at one T cell receptor (beta chain) sequence and its context. Its antigen is unknown. This entry is derived from a study of cytotoxic CD8 clonotypes in ibrutinib-treated CLL. Looking at the study overall: Of the patients, about a dozen were relapsed/refractory, 15 treatment-naive and under 18 IGHV unmutated. Overall, about 25 responses were partial and 2 complete; following median roughly 70 months, around 15 patients stayed remitted and about 12 progressed. Response specimens were obtained following a median treatment duration of 12 months, with a range of 6 to 36.

The junction had 21 bases not matched to a gene; V was cut back by 0 bases and J by 4 bases. This CDR3 has 19 residues. The germline gives CDR1 GTSNPN, CDR2 SVGIG (reference sequence). Study-level points and caveats: T-cell clonality at baseline went above that of age-matched healthy donors and rose and fell with circulating CD8+ T-cell counts.

The table came from immunoSEQ multiplex PCR; TCRdb's copy has only in-frame clones and leaves some out. The sample lists hundreds of thousands of clones, less than 75% seen once, with approximately 15% in the top ten. The source was PBMCs, collected after 24 months of ibrutinib treatment. This TCR came from a human donor with chronic lymphocytic leukemia. The chain uses TRBV30 and TRBJ2-7; 7 bases line up with TRBD2. The CDR3 coding sequence is TGTGCCTGGAGTGTTGGGGGGGACGCGATCCTTACCGCAGTGTACGAGCAGTACTTC. Protein: CAWSVGGDAILTAVYEQYF.